This T cell receptor (beta chain) came from a study of blood T cell repertoires in COVID-19. Study details: T cells, B-cell-depleted T cells, or PBMCs supplied cDNA or gDNA.

Authors' analysis steps: Reference gene primer amplification gave nucleated cell count estimates. Repertoires were generated with immunoSEQ multiplex PCR, while TCRdb's copy carries only in-frame clones and drops some. V and J calls and clone size are given by that table; D and trimming were obtained from the DNA. The repertoire holds over 150,000 clones, 82% seen once, with about 10% in the top ten. This CDR3 contains 15 residues. The V end was cut by 0 bases, the J end by 8 bases, with 15 bases between. The germline CDR1 and CDR2 sequences are SGDLS and YYNGEE. Participants were aged about 18 to 100 years from about two dozen US areas.

The sample taken for sequencing was PBMCs or T cells enriched from blood (not recorded which). The TCR comes from a man aged 35 to 55 who had recovered from COVID-19. The chain carries TRBV9 and TRBJ2-1; tentatively, D is TRBD1 (6 bases). CDR3 residues: CASSVGQGRGDEQFF. CDR3 in DNA: TGTGCCAGCAGCGTAGGGCAGGGGCGAGGGGATGAGCAGTTCTTC. Variable domain in full (rest from reference TRBV9 and TRBJ2-1): DSGVTQTPKHLITATGQRVTLRCSPRSGDLSVYWYQQSLDQGLQFLIQYYNGEERAKGNILERFSAQQFPDLHSELNLSSLELGDSALYFCASSVGQGRGDEQFFGPGTRLTVL.